Presented here are 28 T cell receptor beta chains from one specimen sequenced in a study of T cells in localized non-small cell lung cancer. The protocol was immunoSEQ multiplex PCR, while the TCRdb copy is restricted to in-frame clones and leaves out a portion. The sample consists of approximately 67,000 clones, roughly four fifths of them appearing once. The sample in question was peripheral blood, obtained before any cancer treatment. These receptors all stem from an older female donor with stage I lung adenocarcinoma.

The chain combines TRBV19 with TRBJ1-5, with TRBD1 matching 7 bases. Germline CDR1 is LNHDA and CDR2 is SQIVND (reference sequence). Germline trimming cut 5 bases from V and 0 bases from J; bases unmatched to any gene: 7. This CDR3 is 16 amino acids long. The DNA of the CDR3 is TGTGCCAGTAGTGAGACAGGGACTGTTAGCAATCAGCCCCAGCATTTT. This translates into CASSETGTVSNQPQHF.

The chain couples TRBV7-6 to TRBJ2-7; tentative D call: TRBD2 (6 bases). Germline CDR1 SGHVS, CDR2 FNYEAQ. CDR3 length equals 14 residues. V was pared by 3 bases and J by 2 bases, with 11 bases between. The CDR3 bases are TGTGCCAGCAGCTTGCAGGAGGGGACCTACGAGCAGTACTTC. Its protein is CASSLQEGTYEQYF.

The chain joins TRBV7-9 to TRBJ1-4; D unclear. The V end was cut by 5 bases, the J end by 0 bases, with 13 bases between. This CDR3 is 16 amino acids long. Per the germline V gene, CDR1 is SEHNR and CDR2 is FQNEAQ (reference sequence). The CDR3 spells CASSPMGSATNEKLFF. The DNA for the CDR3 is TGTGCCAGCAGCCCAATGGGGAGCGCAACTAATGAAAAACTGTTTTTT.

This chain connects TRBV7-9 to TRBJ1-6; 9 nucleotides align to TRBD1. With V trimmed by 4 bases and J by 7 bases, 8 bases remained unmatched. The CDR3 spans 16 residues. The germline gives CDR1 SEHNR, CDR2 FQNEAQ (reference sequence). The CDR3 sequence: CASSSSGTGYNSPLHF. CDR3 DNA: TGTGCCAGCAGCTCATCCGGGACAGGGTACAATTCACCCCTCCACTTT.

This chain joins TRBV7-8 and TRBJ1-2; no firm D call. The V end was cut by 5 bases, the J end by 3 bases, with 13 bases between. This CDR3 contains 14 residues. Per germline, CDR1 SGHVS and CDR2 FQNEAQ. The CDR3 sequence is CASSPTSTDYGYTF. DNA of the CDR3: TGTGCCAGCAGCCCTACTTCGACTGACTATGGCTACACCTTC.

This clone has only one observation. The CDR3 nucleotides are TGTGCCAGCAGTACCCTAGCGGGGCCACGCTTCAATGAGCAGTTCTTC. Amino acids: CASSTLAGPRFNEQFF. The gene calls are TRBV11-2 and TRBJ2-1, with 9 bases lining up with TRBD2. Germline CDR1 SGHAT, CDR2 FQNNGV. CDR3 length: 16 residues. The V and J ends lost 6 bases and 6 bases, in that order; junction bases with no gene match: 12. Complete variable domain (other parts from reference TRBV11-2 and TRBJ2-1): EAGVAQSPRYKIIEKRQSVAFWCNPISGHATLYWYQQILGQGPKLLIQFQNNGVVDDSQLPKDRFSAERLKGVDSTLKIQPAKLEDSAVYLCASSTLAGPRFNEQFFGPGTRLTVL.

The rearrangement links TRBV6-1 to TRBJ2-7; D remains unclear. The CDR3 loop spans 14 amino acids. Trimming removed 2 bases from V and 3 bases from J, with 11 bases in between. From germline, CDR1 is MNHNS and CDR2 SASEGT. In nucleotides, the CDR3 is TGTGCCAGCAGTGAATGGAGTGAGATCTACGAGCAGTACTTC. Amino acids: CASSEWSEIYEQYF.

Only one count was recorded for this clone. The chain combines TRBV30 with TRBJ2-1, with 14 bases that match TRBD2. V shed 7 bases, J shed 6 bases, and the junction held 2 bases outside the gene matches. This CDR3 is 13 amino acids long. In germline, CDR1 is GTSNPN, CDR2 SVGIG (reference sequence). The CDR3 DNA sequence: TGTGCCTCCGGGACTAGCGGGAGCAATGAGCAGTTCTTC. Its translation: CASGTSGSNEQFF.

The chain couples TRBV2 to TRBJ1-2; D ambiguous. With 0 bases removed from V and 7 bases from J, the gap between germline ends came to 9 bases. CDR3 length: 13 residues. CDR1 and CDR2 from the germline V gene are SNHLY and FYNNEI. The CDR3 loop is CASSEALFSGYTF. The CDR3 nucleotides are TGTGCCAGCAGTGAAGCGCTTTTTTCTGGCTACACCTTC.

Regarding this clone: The sample carries other DNA sequences with the same CDR3. The CDR3 reads CASSDGQGYGYTF. CDR3 sequence (DNA): TGTGCCAGCAGTGATGGTCAGGGCTATGGCTACACCTTC. The chain is built from TRBV2 and TRBJ1-2; D is perhaps TRBD1 (5 bases). Germline CDR1 SNHLY, CDR2 FYNNEI. There are 13 residues in the CDR3. Trimming pared 3 bases from V and 4 bases from J, leaving 9 bases between.

This chain links TRBV11-3 with TRBJ2-3; perhaps D is TRBD1 or TRBD2 (7 bases each). V was clipped by 5 bases and J by 0 bases, with 15 bases between them. This CDR3 has 16 amino acids. Germline loops: CDR1 SGHNT, CDR2 YENEEA. Here the CDR3 DNA reads TGTGCCAGCAGCCTAAGACAGGGAGGGAGCACAGATACGCAGTATTTT. This sequence encodes CASSLRQGGSTDTQYF. Based on the CDR3 plus reference TRBV11-3 and TRBJ2-3, the full variable domain is EAGVVQSPRYKIIEKKQPVAFWCNPISGHNTLYWYLQNLGQGPELLIRYENEEAVDDSQLPKDRFSAERLKGVDSTLKIQPAELGDSAVYLCASSLRQGGSTDTQYFGPGTRLTVL.

The chain is built from TRBV2 and TRBJ2-1, with D possibly matching TRBD1 (7 bases). V was clipped by 9 bases and J by 10 bases, with 22 bases between them. CDR3 size: 14 residues. Germline CDR1 reads SNHLY; CDR2 reads FYNNEI. The CDR3, as DNA: TGTGCCAGGGGGCGGGACAGCCGGGGACGGGAGCAGTTCTTC. As protein: CARGRDSRGREQFF.

This clone was counted only a few times. The J gene is TRBJ2-3, the V gene TRBV15; 11 bases are a match to TRBD2. This CDR3 is built from 16 residues. The V gene's germline CDR1 is LNHNV and CDR2 YYDKDF (reference sequence). Germline trimming cut 1 base from V and 2 bases from J; bases unmatched to any gene: 2. The DNA for the CDR3 is TGTGCCACCAGCAGAGTAGCGGGGGGGACCACAGATACGCAGTATTTT. Its protein is CATSRVAGGTTDTQYF.

The chain combines TRBV5-1 with TRBJ1-2; D not resolved. The V and J ends lost 0 bases and 7 bases respectively, with 13 bases between them. This CDR3 is built from 14 residues. Per germline, CDR1 SGHRS and CDR2 YFSETQ. CDR3: CASSLEFGLSGYTF. CDR3 nucleotide sequence: TGCGCCAGCAGCTTGGAATTCGGGTTGAGTGGCTACACCTTC.

This clone has only a few counts. This sequence joins TRBV6-5 and TRBJ1-3; D is unresolved. V was trimmed by 6 bases and J by 3 bases, leaving 9 bases between them. CDR1 and CDR2 (germline): MNHEY, SVGAGI. CDR3 length: 13 residues. The CDR3 loop reads CASSPLHGNTIYF. The CDR3 region has the DNA TGTGCCAGCAGCCCCCTTCATGGAAACACCATATATTTT.

The rearrangement uses TRBV21-1 and TRBJ2-7. TRBV21-1 is a listed pseudogene. CDR3 length equals 15 residues. CDR3 in DNA: TGTGCCAGCAGCTATATCGCAGCAAACACCTACGAGCAGTACTTC. Its translation: CASSYIAANTYEQYF.

V gene TRBV6-5 combines with J gene TRBJ1-1; the D is unclear. V lost 5 bases and J lost 7, with 8 bases in between. The CDR3 sequence is 11 residues long. Looked up from germline, CDR1 is MNHEY and CDR2 is SVGAGI. The CDR3 reads CASSRLGEAFF. The CDR3 DNA sequence: TGTGCCAGCAGTCGCCTGGGTGAAGCTTTCTTT.

V is TRBV6-6 and J is TRBJ2-7; 7 bases align to TRBD1. The CDR3 runs 16 residues. J gave up 7 bases and V 2 bases, and 14 bases lay outside the gene matches. CDR1 is MNHNY and CDR2 is SVGAGI in the germline V gene (reference sequence). In nucleotides, the CDR3 is TGTGCCAGCAGTTACGGGAATACTCAGGGGGTCGCGGAGCAGTACTTC. This sequence encodes CASSYGNTQGVAEQYF.

The chain joins TRBV7-9 to TRBJ2-3; D could derive from TRBD1 or TRBD2 (6 bases each). The CDR3 spans 15 residues. The germline V and J ends were trimmed by 2 bases and 2 bases, with 11 bases remaining between them. Germline assignment: CDR1 SEHNR and CDR2 FQNEAQ (reference sequence). The CDR3 coding sequence is TGTGCCAGCAGCTTATATGGGGGGCCCACAGATACGCAGTATTTT. Protein: CASSLYGGPTDTQYF.

V and J are TRBV6-5 and TRBJ1-6; no clear D. This CDR3 is 15 amino acids long. Germline V CDR1 and CDR2: MNHEY, SVGAGI. Deletions cut 2 bases from V and 4 bases from J, with 9 bases between. The CDR3, as DNA: TGTGCCAGCAGTTACGAACAGACTTATAATTCACCCCTCCACTTT. Protein product: CASSYEQTYNSPLHF.

The chain joins TRBV7-9 to TRBJ2-7; TRBD1 matches 10 bases. Germline CDR1 SEHNR, CDR2 FQNEAQ (reference sequence). The CDR3 is 15 residues long. Trimming took 3 bases from V and 5 from J; bases not matched to a gene: 7. CDR3 nucleotide sequence: TGTGCCAGCAGCTTTTCCGGGACAGGGGTCCACGAGCAGTACTTC. Encoded protein: CASSFSGTGVHEQYF.

V usage is TRBV10-3 and J usage is TRBJ2-1, with D possibly being TRBD2 (6 bases). Deletions cut 10 bases from V and 9 bases from J, with 19 bases between. From germline, CDR1 is ENHRY and CDR2 SYGVKD. The CDR3 extends over 13 amino acids. The CDR3 nucleotides read TGTGCCACCGCAGGGTCCTTGGAGGGTGAGCAGTTCTTC. Its protein is CATAGSLEGEQFF.

This chain links TRBV30 with TRBJ1-2; D is ambiguous. The CDR3 is 13 amino acids. V was shortened by 1 base and J by 5 bases, with 11 bases between the two germline ends. CDR1 is GTSNPN, CDR2 SVGIG, per germline (reference sequence). CDR3 nucleotide sequence: TGTGCCTGGAGTGGAGACAAGGCGTATGGCTACACCTTC. This codes for CAWSGDKAYGYTF.

V is TRBV5-1 and J is TRBJ2-2, with a possible D match to TRBD1 (6 bases). The V gene's germline CDR1 is SGHRS and CDR2 YFSETQ. With 1 base removed from V and 0 bases from J, the gap between germline ends came to 7 bases. CDR3 length: 15 residues. DNA for the CDR3: TGCGCCAGCAGCTTGACAGGGACGAACACCGGGGAGCTGTTTTTT. Translating gives CASSLTGTNTGELFF.

The chain combines TRBV7-3 with TRBJ2-3, with 9 bases fitting TRBD2. This CDR3 has 16 residues. With V trimmed by 5 bases and J by 4 bases, 10 bases remained unmatched. Germline CDR1 reads SGHTA; CDR2 reads FQGTGA. The chain's CDR3 is CASSPHSGGIPDTQYF. CDR3 nucleotides: TGTGCCAGCAGCCCCCATAGCGGGGGAATTCCAGATACGCAGTATTTT.

The CDR3 protein is CASSQHSRTGYTF. DNA for the CDR3: TGTGCCAGCAGCCAACACAGTAGGACTGGCTACACCTTC. This chain uses TRBV14 with TRBJ1-2; D call uncertain. The germline V and J ends were trimmed by 2 bases and 7 bases, with 11 bases remaining between them. The germline V gene has CDR1 SGHDN and CDR2 FVKESK. The CDR3 is made up of 13 amino acids.

The chain recombines TRBV18 with TRBJ1-6; unclear D gene. The CDR3 extends over 15 amino acids. CDR1 KGHSH and CDR2 LQKENI come from the germline V gene. Trimming stripped 3 bases from V and 0 bases from J, with 6 bases between. This chain's CDR3 is CASSPDFSYNSPLHF. DNA of the CDR3: TGTGCCAGCTCACCCGATTTCTCCTATAATTCACCCCTCCACTTT. The full variable domain, completed using reference TRBV18 and TRBJ1-6, is NAGVMQNPRHLVRRRGQEARLRCSPMKGHSHVYWYRQLPEEGLKFMVYLQKENIIDESGMPKERFSAEFPKEGPSILRIQQVVRGDSAAYFCASSPDFSYNSPLHFGNGTRLTVT.

This clone was detected a few times. The chain recombines TRBV28 with TRBJ1-2; D not certain. Per germline, CDR1 MDHEN and CDR2 SYDVKM. The CDR3 spans 11 residues. Trimming stripped 8 bases from V and 7 bases from J, with 11 bases between. The CDR3 sequence: CASRQEGGYTF. In DNA form, the CDR3 reads TGTGCCAGCCGGCAGGAGGGTGGCTACACCTTC.